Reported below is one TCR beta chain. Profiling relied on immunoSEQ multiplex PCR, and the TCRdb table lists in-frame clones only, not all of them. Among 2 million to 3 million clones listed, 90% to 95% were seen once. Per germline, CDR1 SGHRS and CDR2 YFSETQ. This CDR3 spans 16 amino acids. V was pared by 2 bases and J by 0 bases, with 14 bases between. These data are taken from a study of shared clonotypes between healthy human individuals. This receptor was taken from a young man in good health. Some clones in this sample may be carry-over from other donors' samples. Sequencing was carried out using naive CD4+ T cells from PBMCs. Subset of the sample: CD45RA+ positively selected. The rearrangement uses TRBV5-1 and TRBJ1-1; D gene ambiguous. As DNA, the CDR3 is TGCGCCAGCAGCTTAGGGCAAACTTCCATGAACACTGAAGCTTTCTTT. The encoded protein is CASSLGQTSMNTEAFF.